This TCR beta chain originates from a study of T cell changes during pregnancy in multiple sclerosis. Trimming took 0 bases from V and 0 from J; bases not matched to a gene: 1. The V gene's germline CDR1 is SGDLS and CDR2 YYNGEE. This CDR3 is 16 amino acids long. Assay used: immunoSEQ multiplex PCR; TCRdb lists only in-frame clones, some missing. The table records roughly 99,000 clones, just under 95% of them present only once. The chain joins TRBV9 to TRBJ1-5; TRBD1 matches 9 bases. This clonotype originated in a female donor in good health, enrolled as a control in a pregnancy study. The source was peripheral blood, collected in the third trimester of pregnancy. As DNA, the CDR3 is TGTGCCAGCAGCGTAGGGACAGGGGATAGCAATCAGCCCCAGCATTTT. Translation: CASSVGTGDSNQPQHF. The complete variable domain, with remaining parts taken from reference TRBV9 and TRBJ1-5, reads DSGVTQTPKHLITATGQRVTLRCSPRSGDLSVYWYQQSLDQGLQFLIQYYNGEERAKGNILERFSAQQFPDLHSELNLSSLELGDSALYFCASSVGTGDSNQPQHFGDGTRLSIL.